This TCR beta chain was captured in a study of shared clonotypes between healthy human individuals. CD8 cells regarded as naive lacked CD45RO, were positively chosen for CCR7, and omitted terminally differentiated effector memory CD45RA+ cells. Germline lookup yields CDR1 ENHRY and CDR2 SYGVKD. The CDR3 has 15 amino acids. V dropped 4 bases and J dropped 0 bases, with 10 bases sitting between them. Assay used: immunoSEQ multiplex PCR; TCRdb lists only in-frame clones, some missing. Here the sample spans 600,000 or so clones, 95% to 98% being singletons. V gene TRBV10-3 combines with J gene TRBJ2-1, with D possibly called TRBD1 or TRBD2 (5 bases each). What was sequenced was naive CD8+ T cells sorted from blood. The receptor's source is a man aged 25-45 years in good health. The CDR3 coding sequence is TGTGCCATCAGTGGAGAGGGGTCCTCCTACAATGAGCAGTTCTTC. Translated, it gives CAISGEGSSYNEQFF.